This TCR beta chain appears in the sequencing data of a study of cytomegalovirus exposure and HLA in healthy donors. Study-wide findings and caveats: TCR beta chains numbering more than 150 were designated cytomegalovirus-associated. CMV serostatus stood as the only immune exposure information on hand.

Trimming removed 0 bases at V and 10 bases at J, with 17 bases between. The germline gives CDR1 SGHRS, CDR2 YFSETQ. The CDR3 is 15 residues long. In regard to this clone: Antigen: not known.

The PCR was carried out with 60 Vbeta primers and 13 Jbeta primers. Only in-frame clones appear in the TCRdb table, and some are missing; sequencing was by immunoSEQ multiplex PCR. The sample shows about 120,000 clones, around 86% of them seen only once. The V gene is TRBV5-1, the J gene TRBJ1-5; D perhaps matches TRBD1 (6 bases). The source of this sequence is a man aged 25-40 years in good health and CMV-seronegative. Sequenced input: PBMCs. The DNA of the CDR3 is TGCGCCAGCAGCTTGGTTGGGGGCAGGTTTCATCCCCAGCATTTT. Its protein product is CASSLVGGRFHPQHF. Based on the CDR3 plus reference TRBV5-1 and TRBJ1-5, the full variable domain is KAGVTQTPRYLIKTRGQQVTLSCSPISGHRSVSWYQQTPGQGLQFLFEYFSETQRNKGNFPGRFSGRQFSNSRSEMNVSTLELGDSALYLCASSLVGGRFHPQHFGDGTRLSIL.